The T cell receptor (beta chain) under discussion was sequenced for a study of T cell changes during pregnancy in multiple sclerosis. The CDR3 consists of 15 residues. Germline V gives CDR1 SGHKS, CDR2 YYEKEE (reference sequence). The ends lost 5 bases at V and 6 bases at J; junction bases unmatched: 9. This table comes from immunoSEQ multiplex PCR, and its TCRdb copy is limited to in-frame clones, with some not included. The data show approximately 88,000 clones, with 90% to 95% seen just once and about 2% held by the top ten. The specimen was peripheral blood, collected in the third trimester of pregnancy. The receptor's source is a female donor with multiple sclerosis, enrolled in a pregnancy study. This sequence joins TRBV5-5 and TRBJ2-1; 9 bases map to TRBD1. The CDR3 region is CASSSPGQGGNEQFF. In DNA form, the CDR3 reads TGTGCCAGCAGTAGTCCGGGACAGGGCGGCAATGAGCAGTTCTTC.